This passage covers 30 T cell receptor delta chains from one sample sequenced in a study of gamma-delta chains in newborns, infants, children. TCRdb reapplied CATT to the reads. The sample records 9,100 or so delta-chain clones, over 1.5% being singletons. Material for sequencing was blood. The receptors originated from a child who was a newborn, infant or young child, either healthy, febrile or measles-vaccinated (not recorded which).

There are a few counts of this clone. This may arise from a read error, as a much more abundant clone is one base away. The identical CDR3 is also encoded by other nucleotide sequences in the sample. The chain employs TRDV2 and TRDJ3, with D perhaps being TRDD2 or TRDD3 (8 bases each). Germline CDR1 GEAIGNYY, CDR2 EKD. The CDR3 loop spans 19 amino acids. Deletions cut 7 bases from V and 0 bases from J, with 21 bases between. Written as DNA, the CDR3 is TGTGCCTGCGACTTCCTACTGGGGGCCAGCTCCTGGGACACCCGACAGATGTTTTTC. This translates into CACDFLLGASSWDTRQMFF.

By frequency in the sample, this clone is large. This CDR3 is also generated by other DNA sequences in the sample. The chain combines TRDV2 with TRDJ3; 7 nucleotides match TRDD3. This CDR3 has 18 residues. Unmatched junction bases numbered 4, after V lost 0 bases and J lost 0 bases. The germline gives CDR1 GEAIGNYY, CDR2 EKD. This CDR3 is CACDTWGSSSWDTRQMFF. CDR3 sequence (DNA): TGTGCCTGTGACACCTGGGGGAGTAGCTCCTGGGACACCCGACAGATGTTTTTC.

In its sample, this clone was seen a few times. This chain joins TRDV1 and TRDJ1; D ambiguous. Germline values: CDR1 TSWWSYY, CDR2 QGS. V shed 0 bases and J shed 0 bases, with 17 bases lying between them. The CDR3 has 18 residues. CDR3 bases: TGTGCTCTTGGGGAACTCGAGACCGGGTTCGGTAACACCGATAAACTCATCTTT. This gives the protein CALGELETGFGNTDKLIF.

Written as DNA, the CDR3 is TGTGCTCTTGGGGACGGGGTGCGGGGGGTAACCGATAAACTCATCTTT. Translating it yields CALGDGVRGVTDKLIF. This chain connects TRDV1 to TRDJ1, with D possibly TRDD3 on 5 matching bases. Germline-derived CDR1 and CDR2 are TSWWSYY and QGS. The CDR3 runs to 16 residues. The V gene lost 3 bases and the J gene lost 2 bases, with 16 bases spanning the gap.

In this sample, this clone is medium-sized. The sample carries other DNA sequences with the same CDR3. CDR3 DNA: TGTGCAGCAAGCCCCCGTCCGTACACCGATAAACTCATCTTT. Its protein product is CAASPRPYTDKLIF. The V call is TRAV29/DV5, the J call TRDJ1; no firm D call. Germline V gene lookup returns CDR1 NSMFDY and CDR2 ISSIKDK. The CDR3 sequence is 14 residues long. V lost 1 base and J 0 bases, leaving 10 bases between the germline ends. The complete variable domain, with remaining parts taken from reference TRAV29/DV5 and TRDJ1, reads DQQVKQNSPSLSVQEGRISILNCDYTNSMFDYFLWYKKYPAEGPTFLISISSIKDKNEDGRFTVFLNKSAKHLSLHIVPSQPGDSAVYFCAASPRPYTDKLIFGKGTRVTVEP.

This clone came up a few times. TCRdb's protein, taken from a much larger clone, differs from this DNA's translation at residue 4, likely owing to a read error; the protein displayed comes from the DNA. The chain recombines TRDV2 with TRDJ3, with TRDD3 matching 7 bases. There are 19 residues in the CDR3. Germline V gene sequence: CDR1 GEAIGNYY, CDR2 EKD. The V segment lost 5 bases and the J segment 0 bases; nucleotides outside the gene matches: 12. CDR3 sequence (DNA): TGTGCCTGTGGCACAGTGAGGGATACCAGCTCCTGGGACACCCGACAGATGTTTTTC. Translating gives CACGTVRDTSSWDTRQMFF.

This clone was detected only a few times. This could be a read error, since a much larger clone is one nucleotide away. Additional DNA sequences in this sample encode the identical CDR3. The chain has TRDV2 and TRDJ1; TRDD3 matches at 9 bases. This CDR3 has 15 residues. Per germline, CDR1 GEAIGNYY and CDR2 EKD. The junction had 10 bases not matched to a gene; V was cut back by 1 base and J by 8 bases. The DNA of the CDR3 is TGTGCCTGTGACACTCGGGGATACGCTGTCGACAAACTCATCTTT. Its protein product is CACDTRGYAVDKLIF.

The rearrangement joins TRDV1 to TRDJ1, with D perhaps assigned TRDD2 or TRDD3 (6 bases each). V was shortened by 5 bases and J by 0 bases, with 28 bases between the two germline ends. This CDR3 has 20 residues. The germline CDR1 and CDR2 sequences are TSWWSYY and QGS. CDR3 residues: CALGKLHGLPAVGDTDKLIF. CDR3 coding DNA: TGTGCTCTTGGGAAATTACATGGCCTTCCAGCGGTGGGGGACACCGATAAACTCATCTTT.

This clone is medium-sized by share. The V and J genes are TRDV1 and TRDJ1; 10 nucleotides align to TRDD3. The CDR3 is 18 amino acids. Germline CDR1 reads TSWWSYY; CDR2 reads QGS. V was pared by 0 bases and J by 2 bases, with 9 bases of the junction left unmatched. The CDR3 region is CALGELHWGIETTDKLIF. The DNA of the CDR3 is TGTGCTCTTGGGGAACTTCACTGGGGGATTGAGACGACCGATAAACTCATCTTT.

On this clone itself: This may be a read error: a much more frequent sequence differs by one nucleotide. Other DNA sequences within the sample encode an identical CDR3. DNA of the CDR3: TGTGCTCTTGGGGCAATACGTTATGGGGGATCAGAGGCACAACTCTTCTTT. It specifies CALGAIRYGGSEAQLFF. The chain uses TRDV1 and TRDJ2; 8 bases match TRDD3. The CDR3 is made up of 17 amino acids. CDR1 is TSWWSYY, CDR2 QGS, per germline. V was clipped by 4 bases and J by 8 bases; unmatched bases: 15.

By share, this clone ranks as medium-sized. Other DNA sequences in the same sample also yield this CDR3. The chain links TRDV1 to TRDJ1, with 13 bases fitting TRDD3. Unmatched junction bases numbered 6, after V lost 2 bases and J lost 0 bases. The germline CDR1 and CDR2 sequences are TSWWSYY and QGS. There are 18 residues in the CDR3. The CDR3 nucleotides read TGTGCTCTTGGGGAATACTGGGGGATACGCCTCTACACCGATAAACTCATCTTT. Translation: CALGEYWGIRLYTDKLIF.

As for this clone: This DNA's translation and the protein TCRdb lists, from a much larger clone, do not match at residue 15, likely due to a read error; the protein shown is translated from the DNA. This chain connects TRDV2 to TRDJ3, with 8 bases matching TRDD3. The CDR3 is made up of 18 amino acids. Looked up from germline, CDR1 is GEAIGNYY and CDR2 is EKD. CDR3 amino acids: CACDTVGDFSWDTRRMFF. CDR3 nucleotide sequence: TGTGCCTGTGACACCGTGGGGGATTTTAGCTGGGACACCCGACGGATGTTTTTC.

This clone was observed a few times. The translation of this DNA and the TCRdb protein of a much larger clone differ at residue 13, probably owing to a read error; the protein shown here is translated from the DNA. The chain combines TRDV2 with TRDJ3, with D possibly TRDD3 on 5 matching bases. Germline V gene lookup returns CDR1 GEAIGNYY and CDR2 EKD. CDR3 length: 18 residues. CDR3 sequence (DNA): TGTGCCTGTGACACCCTCCGGGATGCGAATTGGGACGCCCGACAGATGTTTTTC. It yields the protein CACDTLRDANWDARQMFF.

This clone was seen only a few times. This chain links TRDV1 with TRDJ1, with 7 positions matching TRDD3. This CDR3 comprises 21 residues. CDR1 and CDR2 (germline): TSWWSYY, QGS. V lost 0 bases to trimming and J lost 0 bases; unmatched junction nucleotides: 19. The CDR3: CALGELEGFGVGEFYTDKLIF. CDR3 nucleotides: TGTGCTCTTGGGGAACTAGAGGGATTCGGGGTGGGGGAGTTTTACACCGATAAACTCATCTTT.

This clone was seen more than once but under ten times. The protein held in TCRdb is that of a much larger clone and does not match this DNA's translation at residue 8, likely because of a read error; the protein shown is translated from the DNA. This rearrangement joins TRDV2 to TRDJ3; D call uncertain. This CDR3 has 19 residues. V was cut by 0 bases and J by 0 bases, with 14 bases left in between. Germline-derived CDR1 and CDR2 are GEAIGNYY and EKD. The DNA for the CDR3 is TGTGCCTGTGACACCGTTCTGCGGGCCGGCTCCTGGGACACCCGACAGATGTTTTTC. Residues: CACDTVLRAGSWDTRQMFF.

In its sample, this clone was seen a few times. TCRdb assigns this DNA the protein of a much larger clone, which departs from its translation at residue 11; this likely reflects a read error, and the protein shown comes from translating the DNA. The chain couples TRDV2 to TRDJ3; 9 positions agree with TRDD3. Germline V gene sequence: CDR1 GEAIGNYY, CDR2 EKD. This CDR3 spans 19 amino acids. In DNA form, the CDR3 reads TGCGCCTGTGACACTTATACTGGGGGACAAATCCTGGACACCCGACAGATGTTTTTC. Residues: CACDTYTGGQILDTRQMFF.

The chain employs TRDV1 and TRDJ1, with 10 bases aligning to TRDD3. TCRdb does not report a J gene; here it was assigned by matching the DNA to germline references. This CDR3 has 25 amino acids. V was pared by 4 bases and J by 1 base, with 33 bases of the junction left unmatched. The germline V gene has CDR1 TSWWSYY and CDR2 QGS. The CDR3: CALGGLAFPSGFWGIRASVTDKLIF. CDR3 bases: TGTGCTCTTGGGGGACTAGCCTTCCCATCTGGATTCTGGGGGATAAGGGCGTCGGTCACCGATAAACTCATCTTT.

This clone has more than one count but fewer than ten. One base away lies a much larger clone, so this may be a sequencing read error. The same CDR3 can be traced to other DNA sequences in this sample. The chain joins TRDV2 to TRDJ2, with D possibly TRDD3 on 6 matching bases. Germline V gene data show CDR1 as GEAIGNYY and CDR2 as EKD. The CDR3 extends over 17 amino acids. CDR3 protein: CACEPVGAKALTAQLFF. CDR3 DNA: TGTGCCTGTGAACCTGTGGGGGCTAAAGCTTTGACAGCGCAACTCTTCTTT.

This clone was counted a few times. The V gene is uncalled and the J gene is TRDJ1; the table's D gene call, TRDD3, was not cross checked with the DNA. The CDR3 length is 22 residues. CDR3 coding DNA: TGTGCTCTTGGGGAACCCTCGGTCCCCTTCCTAAACTGGGGGATAACCGCCGATAAACTCATCTTT. Translated: CALGEPSVPFLNWGITADKLIF.

This clone was seen a few times. This rearrangement joins TRDV1 to TRDJ1; 8 positions match TRDD2. CDR1 and CDR2 (germline): TSWWSYY, QGS. The CDR3 is 21 amino acids. V lost 4 bases to trimming and J lost 0 bases; unmatched junction nucleotides: 22. This CDR3 reads CALGATSYERLGSPYTDKLIF. The CDR3 coding sequence is TGTGCTCTTGGGGCCACTTCCTACGAGAGGCTGGGGTCACCCTACACCGATAAACTCATCTTT.

As regards this clone: This may come from a read error, since a much larger clone is one base off. Other DNA sequences in this specimen translate into the identical CDR3. The chain couples TRDV1 to TRDJ1; 10 nucleotides line up with TRDD3. The germline V gene encodes CDR1 TSWWSYY and CDR2 QGS. CDR3 size: 22 residues. The CDR3 nucleotides read TGTGCCCTTGGGGAACCCCTCGGAGGGGAAGCCCTCCTTGGGGGATACCCCGATAAACTCATCTTT. This sequence encodes CALGEPLGGEALLGGYPDKLIF.

Comment on this clone: A much larger clone is a single base away; this may be a read error. The rearrangement links TRDV1 to TRDJ1; 10 nucleotides align to TRDD3. The J gene is absent in TCRdb and was assigned here via DNA matching to germline. CDR3 length: 22 residues. The V gene's germline CDR1 is TSWWSYY and CDR2 QGS. Trimming removed 5 bases from V and 0 bases from J; junction bases left unmatched: 24. CDR3 loop: CALGPSFPVLGDPPFYTDKLIF. The CDR3 region has the DNA TGTGCTCTTGGGCCTTCCTTCCCCGTACTGGGGGATCCTCCTTTTTACACCGATAAACTCATCTTT.

This clone is termed medium-sized (0.01 to 0.1%). This chain links TRDV1 with TRDJ1; D gene uncertain. The CDR3 has 14 amino acids. The V gene lost 5 bases and the J gene lost 0 bases, with 10 bases spanning the gap. Germline V gives CDR1 TSWWSYY, CDR2 QGS. CDR3 region: CALGSTPYTDKLIF. The CDR3 region has the DNA TGTGCTCTTGGGTCTACCCCCTACACCGATAAACTCATCTTT.

There are a few counts of this clone. A single base separates this from a much larger clone, so it may be a read error. The identical CDR3 is also encoded by other nucleotide sequences in the sample. The gene calls are TRDV1 and TRDJ2; D not resolved. This CDR3 has 15 residues. Deletions cut 3 bases from V and 11 bases from J, with 19 bases between. Germline V gene data show CDR1 as TSWWSYY and CDR2 as QGS. DNA of the CDR3: TGTGCTCTTGGGGAGGGTACCCCATTCTCCGCGCAACTCTTCTTT. Protein: CALGEGTPFSAQLFF.

Only a few counts were recorded for this clone. One junction end does not reproduce the germline sequence, and a read error may be involved. V and J are TRDV1 and TRDJ1; TRDD3 matches at 10 bases. Germline V gives CDR1 TSWWSYY, CDR2 QGS. This CDR3 region has 24 residues. The CDR3 DNA reads TGTGCTCCTGGGGACGAAAGACTTATCCTAAGCGTGTCGAAGGGGGATACGCGGGATGGGAAACTCATCTTT. It codes for CAPGDERLILSVSKGDTRDGKLIF.

This clone was detected many times. The gene calls are TRDV1 and TRDJ1, with a tentative D call TRDD3 (5 bases). This CDR3 comprises 20 residues. The germline CDR1 and CDR2 sequences are TSWWSYY and QGS. Deletions cut 1 base from V and 0 bases from J, with 24 bases between. This CDR3 is CALGEQGLSRYSPYTDKLIF. The CDR3 DNA reads as TGTGCTCTTGGGGAACAAGGCCTATCCCGATACTCCCCCTACACCGATAAACTCATCTTT.

By share, this clone counts as medium-sized. This sample also contains other DNA sequences that code for the same CDR3. This sequence joins TRDV2 and TRDJ3, with 8 bases identical to TRDD3. V dropped 0 bases and J dropped 0; count of bases not matched to a gene: 6. CDR1 and CDR2 (germline): GEAIGNYY, EKD. The CDR3 consists of 19 residues. The CDR3 DNA reads TGTGCCTGTGACACCGTACTGGGGGGGAGCTCCTGGGACACCCGACAGATGTTTTTC. It specifies CACDTVLGGSSWDTRQMFF.

This clone is categorized as medium-sized. Other DNA sequences within the sample encode an identical CDR3. The chain is built from TRDV1 and TRDJ1, with a weak D call TRDD3 (6 bases). The length of the CDR3 is 17 residues. Deletions cut 6 bases from V and 7 bases from J, with 27 bases between. Germline values: CDR1 TSWWSYY, CDR2 QGS. CDR3: CALGGRNTGSQRGKLIF. CDR3 nucleotides: TGTGCTCTTGGTGGGCGCAACACTGGGAGCCAGAGGGGTAAACTCATCTTT.

In the case of this clone: The germline gene is not matched at one end of the junction; a read error may be the cause. The sample carries other DNA sequences with the same CDR3. This rearrangement joins TRDV1 to TRDJ1, with D unclear. The CDR3 covers 16 residues. CDR1 and CDR2 from the germline V gene are TSWWSYY and QGS. The CDR3 sequence is CALGESPTGYTDKLIF. CDR3 in DNA: TGTGCTCTTGGGGAAAGTCCCACGGGTTACACCGACAAACTCATCTTT.

Judged by abundance, this clone is medium-sized. This sequence joins TRDV2 and TRDJ3; TRDD3 aligns across 8 bases. Germline CDR1 is GEAIGNYY and CDR2 is EKD. The ends lost 2 bases at V and 0 bases at J; junction bases unmatched: 8. The CDR3 spans 19 residues. The CDR3 coding sequence is TGTGCCTGTGACAAAATACTGGGGGCCAACTCCTGGGACACCCGACAGATGTTTTTC. This gives the protein CACDKILGANSWDTRQMFF.